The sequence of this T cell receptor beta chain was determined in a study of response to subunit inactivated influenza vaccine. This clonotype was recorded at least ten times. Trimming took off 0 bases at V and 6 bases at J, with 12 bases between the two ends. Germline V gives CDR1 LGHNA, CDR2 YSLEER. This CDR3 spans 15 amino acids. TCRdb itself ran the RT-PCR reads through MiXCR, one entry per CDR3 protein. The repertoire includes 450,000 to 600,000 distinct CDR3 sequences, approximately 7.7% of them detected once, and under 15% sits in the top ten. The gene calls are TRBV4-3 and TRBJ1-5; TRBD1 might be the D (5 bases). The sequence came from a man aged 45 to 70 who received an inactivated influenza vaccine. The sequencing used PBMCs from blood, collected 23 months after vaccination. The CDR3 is CASSQDLGVGQPQHF. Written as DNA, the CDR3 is TGCGCCAGCAGCCAAGATCTGGGGGTCGGTCAGCCCCAGCATTTT.